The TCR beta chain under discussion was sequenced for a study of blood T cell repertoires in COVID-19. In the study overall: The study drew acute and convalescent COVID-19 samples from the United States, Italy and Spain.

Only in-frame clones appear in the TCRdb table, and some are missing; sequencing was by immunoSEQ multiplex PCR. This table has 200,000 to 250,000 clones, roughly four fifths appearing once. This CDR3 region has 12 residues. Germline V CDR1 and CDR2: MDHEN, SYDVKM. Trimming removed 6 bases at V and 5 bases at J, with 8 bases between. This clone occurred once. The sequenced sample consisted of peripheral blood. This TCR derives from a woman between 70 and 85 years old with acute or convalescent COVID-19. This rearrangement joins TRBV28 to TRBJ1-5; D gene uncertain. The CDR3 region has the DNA TGTGCCAGCAGGGAGGAAGATCAGCCCCAGCATTTT. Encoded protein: CASREEDQPQHF. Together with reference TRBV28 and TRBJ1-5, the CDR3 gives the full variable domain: DVKVTQSSRYLVKRTGEKVFLECVQDMDHENMFWYRQDPGLGLRLIYFSYDVKMKEKGDIPEGYSVSREKKERFSLILESASTNQTSMYLCASREEDQPQHFGDGTRLSIL.